The rows below give T cell receptor beta chains drawn from one sample of a study of blood T cells in healthy people across ages. Via MiXCR, TCRdb re-called the 5' RACE reads, giving one row per CDR3 protein. The sample carries about 800,000 distinct CDR3 sequences, 25% recorded once. The sample was also reused in another study, on T cells of mothers and their children.

Sequencing used blood. Every receptor here comes from a boy aged 10-17 years in good health. CDR3s include the opening cysteine and the closing phenylalanine or tryptophan. The D gene is left open where the match is weak. The size field is filled for only some rows; it gives once, few, many or a size class.

J gene: TRBJ2-5
V gene: TRBV5-1
clone size: NA
D gene: NA
CDR3 protein: CASTTEYQETQYF
CDR3 DNA: TGCGCCAGCACCACAGAATACCAAGAGACCCAGTACTTC

J gene: TRBJ1-2
V gene: TRBV25-1
clone size: few
D gene: NA
CDR3 protein: CASGQYYGYTF
CDR3 DNA: TGTGCCAGCGGACAGTACTATGGCTACACCTTC

J gene: TRBJ2-7
V gene: TRBV7-8
clone size: few
D gene: NA
CDR3 protein: CASSLVQGGYEQYF
CDR3 DNA: TGTGCCAGCAGCTTAGTACAGGGTGGCTACGAGCAGTACTTC

J gene: TRBJ2-1
V gene: TRBV7-9
clone size: NA
D gene: TRBD2
CDR3 protein: CASSLRSGVSNEQFF
CDR3 DNA: TGTGCCAGCAGCTTACGGAGCGGGGTATCAAATGAGCAGTTCTTC

J gene: TRBJ2-1
V gene: TRBV9
clone size: few
D gene: NA
CDR3 protein: CASSVFDASANEQFF
CDR3 DNA: TGTGCCAGCAGCGTATTCGATGCTAGCGCCAATGAGCAGTTCTTC

J gene: TRBJ2-7
V gene: TRBV20-1
clone size: NA
D gene: NA
CDR3 protein: CSASSVSSGEQYF
CDR3 DNA: TGCAGTGCTAGTTCGGTGAGCTCAGGGGAGCAGTACTTC

J gene: TRBJ1-4
V gene: TRBV28
clone size: NA
D gene: NA
CDR3 protein: CAGSLPGLISEKLFF
CDR3 DNA: TGTGCCGGCAGTTTGCCGGGACTCATTAGTGAAAAACTGTTTTTT

J gene: TRBJ1-4
V gene: TRBV4-3
clone size: few
D gene: NA
CDR3 protein: CASSPGWTEGEKLFF
CDR3 DNA: TGCGCCAGCAGCCCCGGATGGACAGAGGGGGAAAAACTGTTTTTT

J gene: TRBJ2-4
V gene: TRBV2
clone size: NA
D gene: NA
CDR3 protein: CASSEPAANIQYF
CDR3 DNA: TGTGCCAGCAGTGAACCCGCAGCAAACATTCAGTACTTC

J gene: TRBJ2-4
V gene: TRBV5-1
clone size: NA
D gene: NA
CDR3 protein: CASSPNGTPKNIQYF
CDR3 DNA: TGCGCCAGCAGCCCGAACGGGACTCCCAAAAACATTCAGTACTTC

J gene: TRBJ1-4
V gene: TRBV18
clone size: NA
D gene: NA
CDR3 protein: CASSDRLNEKLFF
CDR3 DNA: TGTGCCAGCTCCGACAGGCTTAATGAAAAACTGTTTTTT

J gene: TRBJ2-3
V gene: TRBV21-1
clone size: NA
D gene: NA
CDR3 protein: CASSKKGTPAGGTDTQYF
CDR3 DNA: TGTGCCAGCAGCAAGAAGGGAACCCCAGCGGGAGGCACAGATACGCAGTATTTT

J gene: TRBJ2-4
V gene: TRBV11-2
clone size: NA
D gene: NA
CDR3 protein: CASRLPGEAKNIQYF
CDR3 DNA: TGTGCCAGCAGACTACCTGGCGAAGCCAAAAACATTCAGTACTTC

J gene: TRBJ2-7
V gene: TRBV7-9
clone size: NA
D gene: NA
CDR3 protein: CASSPIGAEQYF
CDR3 DNA: TGTGCCAGCAGCCCTATTGGGGCCGAGCAGTACTTC

J gene: TRBJ1-5
V gene: TRBV19
clone size: NA
D gene: NA
CDR3 protein: CASSSPQGSNQPQHF
CDR3 DNA: TGTGCCAGTAGTAGCCCCCAGGGGAGCAATCAGCCCCAGCATTTT

J gene: TRBJ2-7
V gene: TRBV20-1
clone size: NA
D gene: NA
CDR3 protein: CSARARVLSYEQYF
CDR3 DNA: TGCAGTGCTAGAGCGCGTGTACTCTCCTACGAGCAGTACTTC

J gene: TRBJ1-2
V gene: TRBV7-2
clone size: NA
D gene: NA
CDR3 protein: CASSPSYRAIFGYTF
CDR3 DNA: TGTGCCAGCAGCCCCAGTTACAGGGCGATCTTTGGCTACACCTTC

J gene: TRBJ1-5
V gene: TRBV28
clone size: NA
D gene: TRBD1
CDR3 protein: CASSFSPLRQGNQPQHF
CDR3 DNA: TGTGCCAGCAGTTTCAGTCCCCTGAGACAGGGAAATCAGCCCCAGCATTTT

J gene: TRBJ2-7
V gene: TRBV7-9
clone size: few
D gene: TRBD1
CDR3 protein: CASSPSGQAKVGQYF
CDR3 DNA: TGTGCCAGCAGCCCTTCGGGACAGGCTAAGGTCGGGCAGTACTTC

J gene: TRBJ2-5
V gene: TRBV4-3
clone size: NA
D gene: TRBD1
CDR3 protein: CASSSRDRVETQYF
CDR3 DNA: TGCGCCAGCAGCTCCCGGGACAGGGTAGAGACCCAGTACTTC

J gene: TRBJ2-3
V gene: TRBV6-6
clone size: few
D gene: NA
CDR3 protein: CASSQYRTDTQYF
CDR3 DNA: TGTGCCAGCAGCCAGTATCGAACAGATACGCAGTATTTT

J gene: TRBJ2-4
V gene: TRBV28
clone size: NA
D gene: NA
CDR3 protein: CASGPSYIKNIQYF
CDR3 DNA: TGTGCCAGCGGGCCCTCCTACATCAAAAACATTCAGTACTTC

J gene: TRBJ2-7
V gene: TRBV20-1
clone size: few
D gene: TRBD1
CDR3 protein: CRQTGPQQYF
CDR3 DNA: TGCAGACAGACAGGGCCCCAGCAGTACTTC

J gene: TRBJ2-1
V gene: TRBV27
clone size: few
D gene: NA
CDR3 protein: CASSPWVTSPPGDEQFF
CDR3 DNA: TGTGCCAGCAGTCCATGGGTTACTAGCCCCCCGGGGGATGAGCAGTTCTTC

J gene: TRBJ2-1
V gene: TRBV4-3
clone size: few
D gene: TRBD1
CDR3 protein: CASSHTRGRDNEQFF
CDR3 DNA: TGCGCCAGCAGCCACACGAGGGGGCGGGACAATGAGCAGTTCTTC

J gene: TRBJ2-4
V gene: TRBV28
clone size: NA
D gene: TRBD2
CDR3 protein: CASSLLASGRAAKNIQYF
CDR3 DNA: TGTGCCAGCAGTTTATTGGCTAGCGGGAGGGCCGCTAAAAACATTCAGTACTTT

J gene: TRBJ2-3
V gene: TRBV20-1
clone size: NA
D gene: NA
CDR3 protein: CSARQTDTQYF
CDR3 DNA: TGCAGTGCCCGCCAGACAGATACGCAGTATTTT

J gene: TRBJ1-1
V gene: TRBV7-9
clone size: NA
D gene: TRBD1
CDR3 protein: CASSWTGTEAFF
CDR3 DNA: TGTGCCAGCAGCTGGACAGGAACTGAAGCTTTCTTT

J gene: TRBJ1-6
V gene: TRBV4-3
clone size: NA
D gene: NA
CDR3 protein: CASKSTYGTPNEYNSPLHF
CDR3 DNA: TGCGCCAGCAAATCAACCTATGGGACACCCAATGAATATAATTCACCCCTCCACTTT

J gene: TRBJ1-1
V gene: TRBV10-3
clone size: NA
D gene: NA
CDR3 protein: CAIRTSENTEAFF
CDR3 DNA: TGTGCCATCAGGACGTCGGAAAACACTGAAGCTTTCTTT

J gene: TRBJ1-2
V gene: TRBV2
clone size: NA
D gene: NA
CDR3 protein: CASSSEGRSYGYTF
CDR3 DNA: TGTGCCAGCTCCAGCGAGGGGCGAAGCTATGGCTACACCTTC

J gene: TRBJ2-1
V gene: TRBV20-1
clone size: NA
D gene: TRBD1
CDR3 protein: CSARDLRTGVNEQFF
CDR3 DNA: TGCAGTGCTAGAGATCTTAGGACAGGGGTCAATGAGCAGTTCTTC

J gene: TRBJ1-1
V gene: TRBV29-1
clone size: NA
D gene: TRBD1
CDR3 protein: CSVGDREVTEAFF
CDR3 DNA: TGCAGCGTCGGGGACAGGGAAGTCACTGAAGCTTTCTTT

J gene: TRBJ2-7
V gene: TRBV7-9
clone size: many
D gene: NA
CDR3 protein: CASRPLYEQYF
CDR3 DNA: TGTGCCAGCAGGCCCCTCTACGAGCAGTACTTC

J gene: TRBJ2-5
V gene: TRBV5-1
clone size: NA
D gene: TRBD1
CDR3 protein: CASSFKTGGVGQETQYF
CDR3 DNA: TGCGCCAGCAGCTTCAAGACAGGGGGAGTGGGCCAAGAGACCCAGTACTTC

J gene: TRBJ2-5
V gene: TRBV5-1
clone size: NA
D gene: TRBD2
CDR3 protein: CASSLSVAGGQTQYF
CDR3 DNA: TGCGCCAGCAGCCTTTCGGTAGCGGGAGGACAGACCCAGTACTTC

J gene: TRBJ1-1
V gene: TRBV20-1
clone size: many
D gene: NA
CDR3 protein: CSALPGTEAFF
CDR3 DNA: TGCAGTGCCCTCCCCGGGACTGAAGCTTTCTTT

J gene: TRBJ2-2
V gene: TRBV3-1
clone size: NA
D gene: NA
CDR3 protein: CASRPYDTRLDTGELFF
CDR3 DNA: TGTGCCAGCAGGCCCTATGACACGAGGCTAGACACCGGGGAGCTGTTTTTT

J gene: TRBJ1-1
V gene: TRBV6-6
clone size: few
D gene: NA
CDR3 protein: CASSYTTGADTEAFF
CDR3 DNA: TGTGCCAGCAGTTACACCACGGGAGCGGACACTGAAGCTTTCTTT

J gene: TRBJ1-2
V gene: TRBV12-3/TRBV12-4
clone size: few
D gene: TRBD1
CDR3 protein: CANSLVRGRGYTF
CDR3 DNA: TGTGCCAACAGTTTAGTGAGGGGGCGAGGCTACACCTTC

J gene: TRBJ1-1
V gene: TRBV9
clone size: few
D gene: TRBD1
CDR3 protein: CASSYGTGNMNTEAFF
CDR3 DNA: TGTGCCAGCAGTTACGGGACAGGGAACATGAACACTGAAGCTTTCTTT

J gene: TRBJ2-7
V gene: TRBV6-1
clone size: few
D gene: NA
CDR3 protein: CASSEGRRAGAYEQYF
CDR3 DNA: TGTGCCAGCAGTGAAGGGAGGCGGGCGGGCGCCTACGAGCAGTACTTC

J gene: TRBJ2-1
V gene: TRBV27
clone size: NA
D gene: NA
CDR3 protein: CASRSGTSAHNEQFF
CDR3 DNA: TGTGCCAGCAGATCTGGGACTTCAGCCCACAATGAGCAGTTCTTC

J gene: TRBJ1-2
V gene: TRBV28
clone size: few
D gene: NA
CDR3 protein: CASSLPNSGYGYTF
CDR3 DNA: TGTGCCAGCAGTTTACCGAACTCAGGATATGGCTACACCTTC

J gene: TRBJ1-2
V gene: TRBV25-1
clone size: few
D gene: NA
CDR3 protein: CASSDPKDSQHGYTF
CDR3 DNA: TGTGCCAGCAGTGACCCTAAGGACAGTCAACATGGCTACACCTTC

J gene: TRBJ1-2
V gene: TRBV29-1
clone size: few
D gene: NA
CDR3 protein: CSVAQGFDYGYTF
CDR3 DNA: TGCAGCGTTGCCCAGGGCTTCGACTATGGCTACACCTTC

J gene: TRBJ2-7
V gene: TRBV28
clone size: many
D gene: TRBD2
CDR3 protein: CAIAQGLNPYEQYF
CDR3 DNA: TGTGCCATCGCCCAGGGACTAAACCCGTACGAGCAGTACTTC

J gene: TRBJ2-5
V gene: TRBV29-1
clone size: few
D gene: TRBD2
CDR3 protein: CSVDRGEGTQYF
CDR3 DNA: TGCAGCGTTGACCGGGGGGAAGGGACCCAGTACTTC

J gene: TRBJ2-3
V gene: TRBV7-3
clone size: NA
D gene: NA
CDR3 protein: CASSLIGVQDTQYF
CDR3 DNA: TGTGCCAGCAGCTTAATAGGGGTCCAGGATACGCAGTATTTT

J gene: TRBJ2-2
V gene: TRBV29-1
clone size: NA
D gene: NA
CDR3 protein: CSVEDPARPNTGELFF
CDR3 DNA: TGCAGCGTTGAAGATCCAGCTAGGCCTAACACCGGGGAGCTGTTTTTT

J gene: TRBJ2-1
V gene: TRBV29-1
clone size: NA
D gene: TRBD2
CDR3 protein: CSVAAGEIVF
CDR3 DNA: TGCAGCGTTGCAGCGGGAGAAATTGTCTTC

J gene: TRBJ2-3
V gene: TRBV11-1
clone size: few
D gene: NA
CDR3 protein: CASSLRDSLVSTDTQYF
CDR3 DNA: TGTGCCAGCAGCTTACGGGACTCCTTAGTAAGCACAGATACGCAGTATTTT

J gene: TRBJ2-7
V gene: TRBV15
clone size: few
D gene: TRBD2
CDR3 protein: CATSRDRGREGNEQYF
CDR3 DNA: TGTGCCACCAGCAGAGATCGGGGACGGGAGGGAAACGAGCAGTACTTC

J gene: TRBJ2-2
V gene: TRBV7-2
clone size: NA
D gene: TRBD2
CDR3 protein: CASSLGLAPTGELFF
CDR3 DNA: TGTGCCAGCAGCTTAGGACTAGCGCCTACCGGGGAGCTGTTTTTT

J gene: TRBJ2-5
V gene: TRBV29-1
clone size: NA
D gene: NA
CDR3 protein: CSVDAGEETQYF
CDR3 DNA: TGCAGCGTTGACGCCGGGGAGGAGACCCAGTACTTC

J gene: TRBJ2-1
V gene: TRBV7-3
clone size: few
D gene: TRBD2
CDR3 protein: CASSSRTSGSRDEQFF
CDR3 DNA: TGTGCCAGCAGCTCGCGGACTAGCGGGAGTAGGGATGAGCAGTTCTTC

J gene: TRBJ2-4
V gene: TRBV28
clone size: NA
D gene: TRBD2
CDR3 protein: CASSPGGVAKNIQYF
CDR3 DNA: TGTGCCAGCAGCCCGGGGGGGGTGGCCAAAAACATTCAGTACTTC

J gene: TRBJ2-5
V gene: TRBV29-1
clone size: NA
D gene: NA
CDR3 protein: CSAAQGGETQYF
CDR3 DNA: TGCAGCGCTGCTCAAGGGGGGGAGACCCAGTACTTC

J gene: TRBJ1-2
V gene: TRBV27
clone size: NA
D gene: NA
CDR3 protein: CAPLRTLPGGYTF
CDR3 DNA: TGTGCCCCTCTAAGAACTCTACCTGGGGGCTACACCTTC

J gene: TRBJ2-1
V gene: TRBV4-1
clone size: NA
D gene: NA
CDR3 protein: CASSQEFRWQIF
CDR3 DNA: TGCGCCAGCAGCCAAGAGTTCCGATGGCAGATCTTC